This TCR beta chain was documented in a study of human T cells and chemical hapten exposure. About the study: The study traced per-sample TCR yield variation mainly to small differences in pooled library volumes. Study results and caveats: Alopecia affected the donors, so their immune response may differ from healthy people's.

From the RACE reads, TCRdb called clonotypes with MiXCR, one entry per CDR3 protein. This sample has about 110,000 distinct CDR3 sequences, with 9% to 9.5% found just once. The CDR3 has 14 residues. In germline, CDR1 is DFQATT, CDR2 SNEGSKA (reference sequence). V was pared by 1 base and J by 3 bases, with 10 bases between. The time point was: patch test 2, 6 weeks after DPC sensitization. Treatment meaning: therapeutic diphenylcyclopropenone sensitization with weekly scalp DPC. A note on this clonotype: Its antigen remains unknown.

The sequenced sample was whole blood, obtained in connection with sensitization to the hapten diphenylcyclopropenone (DPC). The receptor's source is a woman aged 40-49 years with alopecia areata. Some clones in this sample may be carry-over from other donors' samples. The chain uses TRBV20-1 and TRBJ1-5; TRBD1 is a possible D gene (5 bases). The CDR3, as DNA: TGCAGTGCTAGAGCCCAGGGCCCCAATCAGCCCCAGCATTTT. Translation: CSARAQGPNQPQHF.